This entry is about one TCR beta chain. Which antigen it targets is not known. With only one base between it and a far larger clone, this is likely a read error. Using the deep immunoSEQ assay, TCR CDR3 regions were amplified from genomic DNA by multiplex PCR. Extracted genomic DNA from each cell subset was spread evenly across all wells of several immunoSEQ 96-well plates, with each plate serving as a replicate. For unsorted PBMC, each replicate PCR was loaded with approximately 0.3 ug genomic DNA, equivalent to about 33,000 T cell genomes. Ten immunoSEQ deep assay plates were used to sequence unsorted PBMC genomic DNA. The purified libraries were quantified using a Qubit 3.0 fluorometer, sized with a Bioanalyzer 2100, and then quantified again using the KAPA Library Quantification kit. Every immunoSEQ 96-well plate was sequenced on a dedicated single-read 150-cycle Illumina NextSeq 550 flow cell. As for how the authors treated the data: The immunoSEQ output contained only junctional sequences without quality scores, so filtering could not match that applied to full-length reads. Sequences were annotated with PyIR, a Python wrapper for IgBLAST v1.9, and V/J genes and CDR3 were assigned using IMGT germline references. Reads with weak V/J assignments (E-value above 1e-6), missing CDR3, stop codons, out-of-frame junctions, or ambiguous translated residues were removed. V3J clonotypes were defined as sequences sharing an identical inferred V gene, J gene, and CDR3 amino acid sequence. Percentage overlap between repertoires was calculated by dividing the number of shared unique clonotypes by the size of the smaller repertoire. Richness of each repertoire was evaluated using RTK rarefaction, the Chao1 estimator, and Recon v2.1 estimates of unobserved clonotypes. This is the immuneACCESS table as TCRdb keeps it, with only in-frame sequences that have V and J called. A part of the clones is gone; compared with another copy, unresolved V genes explain less than half, and the rest is unexplained. For V, J and clone size, that table is used; D and trimming come from the DNA. The sample table holds about 460,000 clones, of which 60% to 80% were seen once. The ten largest clones take up around 11% of the sample.

Counted from cysteine to phenylalanine, this CDR3 has 14 amino acids. Left in the record is the CDR3 DNA by itself, 42 bases read in frame from the first base. According to the germline V gene (reference sequence), CDR1 reads SEHNR and CDR2 reads FQNEAQ. The junction carries 20 bases between V and J, which are trimmed by 5 bases and 10 bases respectively. The data originate from a study of shared clonotypes between healthy human individuals (dated by TCRdb to about 2020). Describing the broader study: The cohort comprised a couple of women and a few men aged 18 to 49 years. Between about 0.85 and 8.9 billion PBMCs per donor were obtained by leukapheresis. Blood TCR repertoires of about 5 healthy adults were deeply sequenced to estimate repertoire size and the extent of clonotype sharing between individuals. Libraries were prepared and TCR repertoires were sequenced by different laboratories using diverse techniques, in order to increase sequencing depth and limit assay-specific biases. The investigation overall reported the following: The genetic and exposure-history diversity represented was limited by the small number of donors. Pairwise subsampling indicated that sequencing depth was expected to affect the degree of clonotype sharing among donors. Sampling was limited to blood, and TCR repertoires in tissue likely differ from TCR repertoires in blood.

Healthy HIV-negative adults with no recently reported acute infections or vaccinations were included as donors. Every donor was a Caucasian adult living in Nashville, Tennessee, USA. For unsorted samples, around 90 million PBMCs were counted, and genomic DNA was extracted using the QIAamp DNA Blood Mini kit. Blood was collected by leukapheresis, and PBMCs were isolated by Ficoll-Histopaque density gradient centrifugation and then cryopreserved in liquid nitrogen vapor phase. The specimen sequenced was PBMCs. The TCR originated in a woman aged 40 to 55 in good health. Some clones in this sample may be carry-over from other donors' samples. This receptor chain uses TRBV7-9 and TRBJ1-2; 5 matching bases give a weak D call of TRBD1. The CDR3 region has the sequence CASSPLGGEDVYTF. The nucleotide sequence reads as follows: TGTGCCAGCAGCCCATTAGGAGGGGAGGATGTCTACACCTTC.